This T cell receptor beta chain was recorded in a study of shared clonotypes between healthy human individuals. The sample holds one count of this clone. Its antigen is currently unknown. Study outcomes and limitations: The generation probabilities recorded for non-shared clonotypes fell below those of clonotypes shared by all four donors.

Profiled with immunoSEQ multiplex PCR; TCRdb holds only in-frame clones, not every one. Of around 2.5 million clones in the sample, under 95% were seen once. Source material: naive CD4+ T cells from PBMCs. Subset described: CD45RA+ positively selected. This TCR was sampled from a man aged 18 to 29 in good health. Some clones in this sample may be carry-over from other donors' samples.

DNA of the CDR3: TGTGCCAGCAATCCGGACAGCCACGAGCAGTACTTC. This sequence encodes CASNPDSHEQYF. This chain uses TRBV2 with TRBJ2-7; TRBD1 is a possible D gene (6 bases). The ends were cut back, 7 bases at V and 5 bases at J, with 12 bases in the middle. CDR1 and CDR2 (germline): SNHLY, FYNNEI. The CDR3 has 12 amino acids.